These 17 T cell receptor beta chains were all obtained from the same sample, sequenced in a study of T cells in Graves' hyperthyroidism and ophthalmopathy. TCR beta CDR3 regions were amplified from RNA. HTBI primers were the set used in a first-round RT-PCR of the TCR CDR3. TCRdb processed the multiplex PCR reads anew with MiXCR; each CDR3 protein has one entry. The data hold about 640,000 distinct CDR3 sequences, with about 20% observed a single time. The sequencing input was blood. The receptor set was obtained from a man aged 25-40 years with Graves' ophthalmopathy.

The chain couples TRBV7-3 to TRBJ2-2; D unresolved. The CDR3 runs 15 residues. Trimming cost V 1 base and J 1 base, with 7 bases left between them. Germline CDR1 reads SGHTA; CDR2 reads FQGTGA. CDR3 DNA sequence: TGTGCCAGCAGCTTAAAACCTTTGAACACCGGGGAGCTGTTTTTT. It yields the protein CASSLKPLNTGELFF.

The chain has TRBV29-1 and TRBJ2-1; unclear D gene. The CDR3 extends over 11 amino acids. The ends were cut back, 8 bases at V and 4 bases at J, with 9 bases in the middle. Germline V lookup: CDR1 SQVTM, CDR2 ANQGSEA. CDR3 residues: CSSPGYNEQFF. The CDR3, as DNA: TGCAGCTCACCCGGTTACAATGAGCAGTTCTTC.

V and J are TRBV11-2 and TRBJ2-7; TRBD2 matches 9 bases. Trimming cost V 5 bases and J 2 bases; bases outside gene matches: 10. CDR1 SGHAT and CDR2 FQNNGV come from the germline V gene. The CDR3 extends over 16 amino acids. DNA of the CDR3: TGTGCCAGCAGCCACACCTCCCTAGCGGGACCCTACGAGCAGTACTTC. Its protein is CASSHTSLAGPYEQYF.

This chain joins TRBV5-1 and TRBJ2-1; no clear D. Germline V gene lookup returns CDR1 SGHRS and CDR2 YFSETQ. V was pared by 0 bases and J by 6 bases, with 16 bases between. The CDR3 spans 16 residues. The CDR3 coding sequence is TGCGCCAGCAGCTTGGAAGGAGCCCCAGCGATCAATGAGCAGTTCTTC. This gives the protein CASSLEGAPAINEQFF.

The V call is TRBV7-6, the J call TRBJ2-2; TRBD2 aligns across 9 bases. V shed 5 bases and J 5 bases; nucleotides not matched to a gene: 9. CDR1 SGHVS and CDR2 FNYEAQ come from the germline V gene. The CDR3 loop spans 16 amino acids. The CDR3 DNA is TGTGCCAGCAGCCTACTCGCGGGACTAGCAACCGGGGAGCTGTTTTTT. Translated: CASSLLAGLATGELFF. The full variable domain, its missing parts supplied by reference TRBV7-6 and TRBJ2-2, is GAGVSQSPRYKVTKRGQDVALRCDPISGHVSLYWYRQALGQGPEFLTYFNYEAQQDKSGLPNDRFSAERPEGSISTLTIQRTEQRDSAMYRCASSLLAGLATGELFFGEGSRLTVL.

Ten or more counts support this clonotype. The chain couples TRBV10-3 to TRBJ2-3, with 9 bases fitting TRBD2. The junction had 11 bases not matched to a gene; V was cut back by 4 bases and J by 0 bases. The CDR3 runs 18 residues. CDR1 is ENHRY and CDR2 is SYGVKD in the germline V gene. Here the CDR3 DNA reads TGTGCCATCAGTGGGCCCCTCGGGCGGGAGGGCAGCACAGATACGCAGTATTTT. This sequence encodes CAISGPLGREGSTDTQYF.

The CDR3 region has the DNA TGTGCCAGCAGCTGGACTAGCCGCACCGGGGAGCTGTTTTTT. This sequence encodes CASSWTSRTGELFF. The rearrangement links TRBV7-8 to TRBJ2-2, with 8 bases identical to TRBD2. The germline V gene encodes CDR1 SGHVS and CDR2 FQNEAQ. The trim removed 4 bases at V and 4 bases at J, leaving 2 bases unmatched. The CDR3 sequence is 14 residues long.

This clonotype was counted many times. CDR3 DNA: TGTGCCAGCACTTCCCCGGGGCAAAAACTGTTTTTT. Amino acid sequence: CASTSPGQKLFF. The V call is TRBV6-1, the J call TRBJ1-4, with a tentative D call TRBD1 (5 bases). This CDR3 region has 12 residues. Trimming left V 7 bases short and J 9 bases short, with 12 bases between. Germline values: CDR1 MNHNS, CDR2 SASEGT.

Many counts were recorded for this clonotype. This chain uses TRBV12-3 or TRBV12-4 with TRBJ1-5; 8 nucleotides line up with TRBD1. The V segment lost 0 bases and the J segment 5 bases; nucleotides outside the gene matches: 3. The length of the CDR3 is 15 residues. DNA for the CDR3: TGTGCCAGCAGTTTAGCGACAGGGGTCCATCAGCCCCAGCATTTT. Protein product: CASSLATGVHQPQHF.

This clonotype was picked up many times. This chain uses TRBV30 with TRBJ1-2; a weak D match, TRBD1 (5 bases). The CDR3 is made up of 14 amino acids. Trimming removed 1 base from V and 4 bases from J, with 13 bases in between. In germline, CDR1 is GTSNPN, CDR2 SVGIG (reference sequence). In DNA form, the CDR3 reads TGTGCCTGGAGTGAAGGCGGGGGTCTCTATGGCTACACCTTC. Translated, it gives CAWSEGGGLYGYTF.

The rearrangement uses TRBV7-9 and TRBJ2-2; the D call may be TRBD1 or TRBD2 (5 bases each). Germline CDR1 SEHNR, CDR2 FQNEAQ (reference sequence). The CDR3 contains 17 residues. With 5 bases removed from V and 2 bases from J, the gap between germline ends came to 18 bases. CDR3 in amino acids: CASSKPSGRRNTGELFF. Written as DNA, the CDR3 is TGTGCCAGCAGCAAACCTTCGGGACGGAGAAACACCGGGGAGCTGTTTTTT.

The gene calls are TRBV18 and TRBJ1-1, with a possible D match to TRBD1 (5 bases). Trimming stripped 4 bases from V and 11 bases from J, with 23 bases between. There are 15 residues in the CDR3. CDR1 KGHSH and CDR2 LQKENI come from the germline V gene. The CDR3 loop is CASSQGQIKGNDAFF. CDR3 in DNA: TGTGCCAGCTCACAAGGACAAATCAAGGGTAATGATGCTTTCTTT.

This clonotype showed up many times. The chain joins TRBV12-3 or TRBV12-4 to TRBJ1-5; D might be TRBD1 (5 bases). The CDR3 runs to 13 residues. Trimming took off 5 bases at V and 4 bases at J, with 9 bases between the two ends. CDR3 bases: TGTGCCAGCAGTCGGGGGGTTAATCAGCCCCAGCATTTT. It is translated as CASSRGVNQPQHF.

V and J are TRBV28 and TRBJ1-1, with 7 bases fitting TRBD1. The CDR3 has 12 amino acids. Per the germline V gene, CDR1 is MDHEN and CDR2 is SYDVKM. J was trimmed by 6 bases and V by 6 bases; bases with no gene match: 4. CDR3 nucleotide sequence: TGTGCCAGCAGCTCTCAGGGGGCTGAAGCTTTCTTT. It specifies CASSSQGAEAFF.

The gene calls are TRBV12-3 or TRBV12-4 and TRBJ2-3, with D maybe TRBD1 (6 bases). V was clipped by 6 bases and J by 0 bases, with 10 bases between them. The CDR3 loop spans 14 amino acids. The CDR3 nucleotides are TGTGCCAGCAGGCGCAGGGGCAGCACAGATACGCAGTATTTT. This codes for CASRRRGSTDTQYF.

This clonotype has a handful of counts. This chain uses TRBV20-1 with TRBJ1-2; 7 bases are a match to TRBD1. Germline CDR1 is DFQATT and CDR2 is SNEGSKA (reference sequence). The CDR3 contains 15 residues. V lost 0 bases and J lost 7; bases outside the gene matches: 11. CDR3 nucleotide sequence: TGCAGTGCTAGAGATTTCCGGGGAGCAGGGGGTGGCTACACCTTC. This encodes CSARDFRGAGGGYTF.

This clonotype was seen ten or more times. This sequence joins TRBV30 and TRBJ1-5; 8 nucleotides line up with TRBD1. The CDR3 consists of 14 residues. Germline V lookup: CDR1 GTSNPN, CDR2 SVGIG (reference sequence). The V segment lost 1 base and the J segment 3 bases; nucleotides outside the gene matches: 2. The CDR3 sequence: CAWSGGQDNQPQHF. The CDR3 region has the DNA TGTGCCTGGAGTGGGGGACAGGACAATCAGCCCCAGCATTTT.